This TCR beta chain was sequenced for a study of regulatory T cells in long-lasting Graves disease. Overall study results and limits: Authors noted too few samples as a limitation. More public clonotypes were shared by persistent patients (about 2,700) than by new patients (roughly 870).

This clonotype was seen ten or more times. Its antigen is not identified. The TCR beta library used iRepertoire HTBI primers with Arm-PCR amplification of CDR3. TCRdb redid the calling of the multiplex PCR reads with MiXCR, one entry per CDR3 protein. The sample has roughly 220,000 distinct CDR3 sequences; about 16% are singletons. Time point denoted: newly diagnosed GD, antithyroid drugs for less than 3 months. The TCR library was prepared using RNA isolated from PBMCs. A volume of approximately 9 milliliters of peripheral blood was collected in EDTA tubes. The clonotype was recovered from a female donor with Graves disease. Sequences were derived from peripheral blood mononuclear cells (PBMCs), sampled at new diagnosis, from a patient treated with antithyroid drugs.

Written as DNA, the CDR3 is TGCAGTGCTAGCACCCCGGGACACTATAGTGGCTATGGCTACACCTTC. It yields the protein CSASTPGHYSGYGYTF. The rearrangement uses TRBV20-1 and TRBJ1-2; D might be TRBD1 (6 bases). The CDR3 is 16 amino acids. Between the trimmed V and J ends, which lost 3 bases and 4 bases, there was a span of 21 bases. Germline CDR1 reads DFQATT; CDR2 reads SNEGSKA (reference sequence).